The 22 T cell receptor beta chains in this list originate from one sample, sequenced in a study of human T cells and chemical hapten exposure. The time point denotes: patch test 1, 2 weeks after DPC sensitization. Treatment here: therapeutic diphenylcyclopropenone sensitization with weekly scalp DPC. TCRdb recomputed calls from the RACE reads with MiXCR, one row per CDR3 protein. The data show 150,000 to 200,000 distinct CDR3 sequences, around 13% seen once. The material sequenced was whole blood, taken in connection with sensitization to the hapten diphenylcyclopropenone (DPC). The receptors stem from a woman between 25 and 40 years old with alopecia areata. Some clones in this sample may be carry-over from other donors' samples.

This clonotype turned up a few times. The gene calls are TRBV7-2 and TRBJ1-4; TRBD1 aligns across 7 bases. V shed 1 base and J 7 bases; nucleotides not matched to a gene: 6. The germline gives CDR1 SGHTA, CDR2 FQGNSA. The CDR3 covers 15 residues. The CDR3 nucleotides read TGTGCCAGCAGCTTAGGGAGACAGGGAGGTGAAAAACTGTTTTTT. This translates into CASSLGRQGGEKLFF. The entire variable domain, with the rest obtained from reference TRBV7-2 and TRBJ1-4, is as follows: GAGVSQSPSNKVTEKGKDVELRCDPISGHTALYWYRQSLGQGLEFLIYFQGNSAPDKSGLPSDRFSAERTGGSVSTLTIQRTQQEDSAVYLCASSLGRQGGEKLFFGSGTQLSVL.

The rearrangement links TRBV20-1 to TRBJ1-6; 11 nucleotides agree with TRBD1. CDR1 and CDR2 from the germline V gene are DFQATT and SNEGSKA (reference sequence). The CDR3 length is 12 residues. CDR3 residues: CSWDRGDSPLHF. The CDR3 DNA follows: TGCAGCTGGGACAGGGGGGATTCACCCCTCCACTTT.

DNA of the CDR3: TGCGCCAGCAGCCGGAACGGAGCGGGGATCGGTGACATTCAGTACTTC. It codes for CASSRNGAGIGDIQYF. The gene calls are TRBV23-1 and TRBJ2-4; 7 nucleotides match TRBD2. TRBV23-1 is flagged as an ORF with uncertain function. V dropped 6 bases and J dropped 8; count of bases not matched to a gene: 16. This CDR3 region has 16 residues.

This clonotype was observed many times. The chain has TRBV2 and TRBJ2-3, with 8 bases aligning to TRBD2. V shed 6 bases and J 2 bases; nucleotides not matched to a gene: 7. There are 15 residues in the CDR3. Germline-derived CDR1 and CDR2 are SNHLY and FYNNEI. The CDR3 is CASRTSGSLTDTQYF. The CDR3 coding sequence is TGTGCCAGCAGGACCAGCGGGAGCCTCACAGATACGCAGTATTTT.

The CDR3 protein is CASSLDPSGSSTDTQYF. The CDR3 nucleotides are TGTGCCAGCAGCTTAGACCCTAGCGGATCTAGCACAGATACGCAGTATTTT. The rearrangement uses TRBV7-9 and TRBJ2-3; 7 positions agree with TRBD2. The germline V gene has CDR1 SEHNR and CDR2 FQNEAQ (reference sequence). This CDR3 is 17 amino acids long. V lost 1 base, J lost 0 bases, and 7 bases stayed unmatched.

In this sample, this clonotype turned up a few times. CDR3 in amino acids: CASSQTGGNQPQHF. The CDR3 DNA sequence: TGTGCCAGCTCACAGACAGGAGGCAATCAGCCCCAGCATTTT. The V gene is TRBV18, the J gene TRBJ1-5; tentative D call: TRBD1 (6 bases). The CDR3 has 14 residues. Germline CDR1 KGHSH, CDR2 LQKENI. Trimming removed 4 bases from V and 2 bases from J, with 9 bases in between.

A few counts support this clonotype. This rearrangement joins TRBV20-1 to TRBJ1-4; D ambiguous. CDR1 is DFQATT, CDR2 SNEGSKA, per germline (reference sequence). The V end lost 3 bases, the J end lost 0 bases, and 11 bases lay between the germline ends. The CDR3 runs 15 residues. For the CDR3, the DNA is TGCAGTGCTAGGGATCGACGGACAACTAATGAAAAACTGTTTTTT. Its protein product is CSARDRRTTNEKLFF.

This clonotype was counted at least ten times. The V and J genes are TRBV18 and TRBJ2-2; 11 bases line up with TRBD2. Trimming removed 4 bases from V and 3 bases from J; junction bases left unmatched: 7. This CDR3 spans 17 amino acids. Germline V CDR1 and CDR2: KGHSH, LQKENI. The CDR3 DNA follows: TGTGCCAGCTCACAACTAGCGGGAGTGCTAGACACCGGGGAGCTGTTTTTT. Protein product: CASSQLAGVLDTGELFF.

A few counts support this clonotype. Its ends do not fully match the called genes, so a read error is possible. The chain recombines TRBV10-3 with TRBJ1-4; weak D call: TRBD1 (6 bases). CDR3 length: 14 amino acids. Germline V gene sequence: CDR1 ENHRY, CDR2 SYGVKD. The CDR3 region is CAIRGDRSNEKLFF. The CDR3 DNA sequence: TGTGCCATCAGGGGCGACAGGTCTAACGAAAAACTGTTTTTT.

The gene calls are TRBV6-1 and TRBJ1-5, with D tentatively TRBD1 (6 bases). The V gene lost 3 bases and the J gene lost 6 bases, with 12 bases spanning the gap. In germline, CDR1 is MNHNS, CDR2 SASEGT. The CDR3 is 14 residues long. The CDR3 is CASSEDSFSQPQHF. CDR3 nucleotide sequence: TGTGCCAGCAGTGAGGACAGTTTCTCTCAGCCCCAGCATTTT.

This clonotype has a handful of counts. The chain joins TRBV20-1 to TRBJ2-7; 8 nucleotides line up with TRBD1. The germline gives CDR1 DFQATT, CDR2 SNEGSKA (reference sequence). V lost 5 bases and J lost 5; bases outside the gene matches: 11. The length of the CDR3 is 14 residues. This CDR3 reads CSAPDRAKSDEQYF. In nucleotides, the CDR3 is TGCAGTGCTCCGGACAGGGCGAAATCGGACGAGCAGTACTTC.

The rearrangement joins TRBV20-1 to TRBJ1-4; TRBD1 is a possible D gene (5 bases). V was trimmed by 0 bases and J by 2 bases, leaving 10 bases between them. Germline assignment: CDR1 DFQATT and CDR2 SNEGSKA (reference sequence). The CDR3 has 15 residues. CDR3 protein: CSARDGGLTNEKLFF. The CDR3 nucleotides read TGCAGTGCTAGAGACGGGGGGTTGACTAATGAAAAACTGTTTTTT.

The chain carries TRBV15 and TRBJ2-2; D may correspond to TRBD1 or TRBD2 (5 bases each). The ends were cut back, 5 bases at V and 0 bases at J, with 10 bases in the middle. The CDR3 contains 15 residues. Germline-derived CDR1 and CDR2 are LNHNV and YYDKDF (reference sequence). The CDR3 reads CATSVRGTNTGELFF. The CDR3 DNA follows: TGTGCCACCAGCGTCCGGGGCACGAACACCGGGGAGCTGTTTTTT.

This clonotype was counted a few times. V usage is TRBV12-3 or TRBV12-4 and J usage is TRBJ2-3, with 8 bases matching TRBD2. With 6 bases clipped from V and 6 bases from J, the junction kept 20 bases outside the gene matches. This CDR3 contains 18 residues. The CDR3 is CASSRRLTSGPPMDTQYF. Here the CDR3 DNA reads TGTGCCAGCAGCCGAAGACTTACTAGCGGCCCCCCCATGGATACGCAGTATTTT.

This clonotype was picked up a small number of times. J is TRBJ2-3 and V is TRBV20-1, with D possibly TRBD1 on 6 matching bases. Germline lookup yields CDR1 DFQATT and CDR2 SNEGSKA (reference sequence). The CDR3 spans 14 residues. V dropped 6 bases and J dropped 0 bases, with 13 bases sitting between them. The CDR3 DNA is TGCAGTGCCCCGAGGGGGACCAGCACAGATACGCAGTATTTT. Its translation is CSAPRGTSTDTQYF.

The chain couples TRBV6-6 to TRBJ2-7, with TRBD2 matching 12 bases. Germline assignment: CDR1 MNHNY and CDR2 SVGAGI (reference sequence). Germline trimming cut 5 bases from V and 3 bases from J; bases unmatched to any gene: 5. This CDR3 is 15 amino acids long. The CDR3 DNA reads TGTGCCAGCAGTCGGCCGGGACTAGCGGGCTACGAGCAGTACTTC. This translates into CASSRPGLAGYEQYF.

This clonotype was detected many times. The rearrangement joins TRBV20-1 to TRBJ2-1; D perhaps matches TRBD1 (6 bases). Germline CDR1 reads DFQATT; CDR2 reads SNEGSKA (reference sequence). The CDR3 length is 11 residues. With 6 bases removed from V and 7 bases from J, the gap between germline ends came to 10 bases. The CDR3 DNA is TGCAGTGCCCGAGGGGGAAATGAGCAGTTCTTC. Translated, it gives CSARGGNEQFF.

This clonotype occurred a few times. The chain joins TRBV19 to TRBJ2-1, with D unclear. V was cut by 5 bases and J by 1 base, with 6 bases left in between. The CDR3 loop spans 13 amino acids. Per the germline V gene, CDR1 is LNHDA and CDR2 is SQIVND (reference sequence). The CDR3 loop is CASSGGSYNEQFF. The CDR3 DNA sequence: TGTGCCAGTAGTGGCGGATCCTACAATGAGCAGTTCTTC.

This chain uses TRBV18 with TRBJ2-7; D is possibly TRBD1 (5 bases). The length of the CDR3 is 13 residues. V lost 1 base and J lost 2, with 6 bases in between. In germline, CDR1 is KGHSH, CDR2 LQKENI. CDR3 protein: CASSPQGTYEQYF. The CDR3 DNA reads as TGTGCCAGCTCACCACAGGGGACCTACGAGCAGTACTTC.

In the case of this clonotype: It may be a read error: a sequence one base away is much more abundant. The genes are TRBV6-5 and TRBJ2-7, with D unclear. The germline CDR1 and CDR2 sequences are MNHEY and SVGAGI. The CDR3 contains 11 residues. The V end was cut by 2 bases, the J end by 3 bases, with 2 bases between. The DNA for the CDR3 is TGTGCCAGCAGTTACGACTACGAGCAGTACTTC. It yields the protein CASSYDYEQYF.

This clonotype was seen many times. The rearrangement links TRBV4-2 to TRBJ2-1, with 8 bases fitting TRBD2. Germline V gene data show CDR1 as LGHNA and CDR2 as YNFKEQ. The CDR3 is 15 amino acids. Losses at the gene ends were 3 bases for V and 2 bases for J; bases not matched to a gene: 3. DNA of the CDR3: TGTGCCAGCAGCCAGGGTAGCGGGACCTACAATGAGCAGTTCTTC. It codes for CASSQGSGTYNEQFF.

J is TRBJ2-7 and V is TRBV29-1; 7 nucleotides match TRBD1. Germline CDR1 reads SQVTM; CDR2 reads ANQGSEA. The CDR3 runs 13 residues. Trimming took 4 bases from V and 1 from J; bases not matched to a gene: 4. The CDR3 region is CSVVGQQSYEQYF. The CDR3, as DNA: TGCAGCGTTGTGGGACAGCAATCCTACGAGCAGTACTTC.